The sequence of this T cell receptor beta chain was determined in a study of T cells after somatic rescue of genetic block. Repertoires were generated with immunoSEQ multiplex PCR, while TCRdb's copy carries only in-frame clones and drops some. In the table there are 110,000 or so clones, over 80% of which are singletons. V was clipped by 2 bases and J by 5 bases, with 10 bases between them. The germline CDR1 and CDR2 sequences are SGDLS and YYNGEE. CDR3 length: 13 residues. The sequence was obtained from a woman aged 18-29 years. The sample consisted of peripheral blood mononuclear cells (PBMCs). The chain is built from TRBV9 and TRBJ1-1, with TRBD1 as a possible D gene (5 bases). In DNA, the CDR3 is TGTGCCAGCAGCGTGGGGCAAGGGACTGAAGCTTTCTTT. It codes for CASSVGQGTEAFF.